The sequence of this TCR beta chain was determined in a study of shared clonotypes between healthy human individuals. In the study overall: Participating donors consisted of two women and a few men aged 18 to 49.

The data were produced by immunoSEQ multiplex PCR, yet TCRdb's version contains in-frame clones alone and is incomplete. The table has around 2.1 million clones, 95% seen once. This clone was observed once. Unmatched junction bases numbered 4, after V lost 1 base and J lost 7 bases. This CDR3 is 14 amino acids long. The germline gives CDR1 SEHNR, CDR2 FQNEAQ (reference sequence). The V call is TRBV7-9, the J call TRBJ1-3; 7 bases are shared with TRBD1. The sample consisted of naive CD4+ T cells sorted from blood. Subset: CD45RA+ positively selected. This TCR derives from a man between 18 and 35 years old in good health. Here the CDR3 DNA reads TGTGCCAGCAGCTTAGGAGGGACAGACAACACCATATATTTT. Translating it yields CASSLGGTDNTIYF.